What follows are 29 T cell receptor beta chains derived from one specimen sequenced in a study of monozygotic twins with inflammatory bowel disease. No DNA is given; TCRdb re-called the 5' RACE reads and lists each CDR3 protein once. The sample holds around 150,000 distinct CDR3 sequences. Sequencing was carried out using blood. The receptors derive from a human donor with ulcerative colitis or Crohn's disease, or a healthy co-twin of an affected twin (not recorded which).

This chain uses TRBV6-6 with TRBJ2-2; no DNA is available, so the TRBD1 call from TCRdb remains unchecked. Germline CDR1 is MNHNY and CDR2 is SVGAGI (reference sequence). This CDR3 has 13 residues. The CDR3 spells CASGDRPNGELFF.

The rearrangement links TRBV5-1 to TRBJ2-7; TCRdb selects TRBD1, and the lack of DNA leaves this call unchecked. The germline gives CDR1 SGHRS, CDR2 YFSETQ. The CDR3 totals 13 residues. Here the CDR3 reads CASSPDREGEQYF.

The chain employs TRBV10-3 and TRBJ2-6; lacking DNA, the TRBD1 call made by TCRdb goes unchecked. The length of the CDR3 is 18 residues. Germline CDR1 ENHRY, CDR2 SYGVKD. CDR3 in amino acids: CAISDTTDSSSGANVLTF.

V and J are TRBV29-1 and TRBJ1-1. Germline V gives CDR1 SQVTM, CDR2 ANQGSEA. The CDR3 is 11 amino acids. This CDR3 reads CSVGGDTEAFF. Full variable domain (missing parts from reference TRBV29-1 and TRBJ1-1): SAVISQKPSRDICQRGTSLTIQCQVDSQVTMMFWYRQQPGQSLTLIATANQGSEATYESGFVIDKFPISRPNLTFSTLTVSNMSPEDSSIYLCSVGGDTEAFFGQGTRLTVV.

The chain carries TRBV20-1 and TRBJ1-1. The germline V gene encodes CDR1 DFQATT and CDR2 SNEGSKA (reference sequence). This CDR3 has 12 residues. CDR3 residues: CSATKTPRIAFF.

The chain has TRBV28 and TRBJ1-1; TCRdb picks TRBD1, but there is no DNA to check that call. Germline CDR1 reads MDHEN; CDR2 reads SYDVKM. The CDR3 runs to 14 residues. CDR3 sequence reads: CATHGTGGFTEAFF.

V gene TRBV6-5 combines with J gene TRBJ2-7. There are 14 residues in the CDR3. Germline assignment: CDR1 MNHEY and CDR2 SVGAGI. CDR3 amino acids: CASSYDSFSNEQYF.

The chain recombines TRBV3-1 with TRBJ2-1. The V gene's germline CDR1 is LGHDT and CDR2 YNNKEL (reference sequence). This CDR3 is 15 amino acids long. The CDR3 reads CASSQAGGPYNEQFF.

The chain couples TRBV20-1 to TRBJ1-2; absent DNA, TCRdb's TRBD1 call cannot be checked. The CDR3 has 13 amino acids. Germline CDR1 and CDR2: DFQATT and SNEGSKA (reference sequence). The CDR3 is CSASGEGAGGYTF.

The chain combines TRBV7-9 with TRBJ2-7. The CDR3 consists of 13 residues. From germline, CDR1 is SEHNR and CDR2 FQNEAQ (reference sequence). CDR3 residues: CASSLGDTYEQYF.

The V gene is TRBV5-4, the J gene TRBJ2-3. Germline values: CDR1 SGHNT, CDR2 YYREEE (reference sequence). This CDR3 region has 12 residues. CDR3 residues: CASSLAPDTQYF.

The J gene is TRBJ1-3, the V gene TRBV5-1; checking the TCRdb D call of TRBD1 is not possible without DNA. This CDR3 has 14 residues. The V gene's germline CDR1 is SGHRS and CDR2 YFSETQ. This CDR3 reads CASSLEGQGDTIYF.

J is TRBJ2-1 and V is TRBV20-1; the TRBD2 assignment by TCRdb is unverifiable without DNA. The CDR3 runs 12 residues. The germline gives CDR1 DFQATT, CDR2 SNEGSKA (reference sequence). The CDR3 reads CSPSGRGDEQFF.

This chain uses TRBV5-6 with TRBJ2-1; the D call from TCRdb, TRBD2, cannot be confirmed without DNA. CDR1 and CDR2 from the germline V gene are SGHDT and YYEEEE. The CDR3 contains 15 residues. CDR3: CASSSESGGPGEQFF.

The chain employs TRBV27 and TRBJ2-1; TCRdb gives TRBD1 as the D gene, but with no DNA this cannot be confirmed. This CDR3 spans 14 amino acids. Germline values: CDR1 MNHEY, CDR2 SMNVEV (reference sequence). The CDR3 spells CASSLGTVGDEQFF.

The CDR3 here is CASSQDALDDTQYF. The chain links TRBV4-1 to TRBJ2-3; TCRdb lists TRBD1, though no DNA is available to test this call. The CDR3 has 14 residues. Germline V CDR1 and CDR2: MGHRA, YSYEKL.

CDR3 amino acids: CASSASGGAVYNEQFF. This chain links TRBV7-2 with TRBJ2-1; TCRdb picks TRBD2, but there is no DNA to check that call. CDR3 length: 16 amino acids. CDR1 and CDR2 (germline): SGHTA, FQGNSA.

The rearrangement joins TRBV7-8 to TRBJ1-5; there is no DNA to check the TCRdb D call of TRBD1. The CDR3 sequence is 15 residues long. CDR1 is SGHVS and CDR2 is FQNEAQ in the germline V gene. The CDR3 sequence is CASSEGTGGNQPQHF.

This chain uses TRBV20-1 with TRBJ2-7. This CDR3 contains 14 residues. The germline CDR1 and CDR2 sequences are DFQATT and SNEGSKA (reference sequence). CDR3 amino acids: CSATGFREPYEQYF.

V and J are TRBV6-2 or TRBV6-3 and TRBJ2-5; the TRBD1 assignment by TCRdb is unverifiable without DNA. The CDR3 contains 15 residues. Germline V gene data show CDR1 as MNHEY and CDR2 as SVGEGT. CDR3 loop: CASSRIGQGGETQYF.

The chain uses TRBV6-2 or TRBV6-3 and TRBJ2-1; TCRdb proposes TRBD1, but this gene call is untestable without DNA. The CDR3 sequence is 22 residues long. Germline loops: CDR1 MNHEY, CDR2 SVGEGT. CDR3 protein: CASSYSNGLSELQGALYNEQFF.

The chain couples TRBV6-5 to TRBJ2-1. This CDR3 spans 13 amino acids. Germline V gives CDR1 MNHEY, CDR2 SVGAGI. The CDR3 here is CASSYSQYNEQFF.

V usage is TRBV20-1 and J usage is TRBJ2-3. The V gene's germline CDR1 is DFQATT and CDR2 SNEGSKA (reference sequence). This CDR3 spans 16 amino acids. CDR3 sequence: CSATQITSQYTDTQYF.

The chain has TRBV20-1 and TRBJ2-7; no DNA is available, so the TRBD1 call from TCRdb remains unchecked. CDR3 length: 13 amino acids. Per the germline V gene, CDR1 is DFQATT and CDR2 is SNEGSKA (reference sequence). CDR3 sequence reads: CSARRGHSYEQYF.

This chain's CDR3 is CASGAAPSGYTF. V and J are TRBV6-5 and TRBJ1-2; no DNA is available, so the TRBD1 call from TCRdb remains unchecked. The CDR3 loop spans 12 amino acids. Germline loops: CDR1 MNHEY, CDR2 SVGAGI.

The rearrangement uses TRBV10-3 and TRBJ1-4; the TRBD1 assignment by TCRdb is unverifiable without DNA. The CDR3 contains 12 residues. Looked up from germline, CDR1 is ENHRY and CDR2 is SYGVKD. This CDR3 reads CAISSGARKLFF.

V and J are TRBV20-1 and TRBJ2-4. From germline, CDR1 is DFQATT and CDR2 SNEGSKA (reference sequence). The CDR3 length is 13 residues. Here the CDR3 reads CSAREDQKNIQYF.

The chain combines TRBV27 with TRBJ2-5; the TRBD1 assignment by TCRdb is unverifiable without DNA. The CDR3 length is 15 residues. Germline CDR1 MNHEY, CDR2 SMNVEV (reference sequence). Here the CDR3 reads CASSIVGRGHETQYF.

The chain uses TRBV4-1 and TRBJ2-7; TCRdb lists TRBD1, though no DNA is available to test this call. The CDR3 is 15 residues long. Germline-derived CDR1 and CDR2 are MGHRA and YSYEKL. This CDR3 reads CASSSGGGRGNEQYF.